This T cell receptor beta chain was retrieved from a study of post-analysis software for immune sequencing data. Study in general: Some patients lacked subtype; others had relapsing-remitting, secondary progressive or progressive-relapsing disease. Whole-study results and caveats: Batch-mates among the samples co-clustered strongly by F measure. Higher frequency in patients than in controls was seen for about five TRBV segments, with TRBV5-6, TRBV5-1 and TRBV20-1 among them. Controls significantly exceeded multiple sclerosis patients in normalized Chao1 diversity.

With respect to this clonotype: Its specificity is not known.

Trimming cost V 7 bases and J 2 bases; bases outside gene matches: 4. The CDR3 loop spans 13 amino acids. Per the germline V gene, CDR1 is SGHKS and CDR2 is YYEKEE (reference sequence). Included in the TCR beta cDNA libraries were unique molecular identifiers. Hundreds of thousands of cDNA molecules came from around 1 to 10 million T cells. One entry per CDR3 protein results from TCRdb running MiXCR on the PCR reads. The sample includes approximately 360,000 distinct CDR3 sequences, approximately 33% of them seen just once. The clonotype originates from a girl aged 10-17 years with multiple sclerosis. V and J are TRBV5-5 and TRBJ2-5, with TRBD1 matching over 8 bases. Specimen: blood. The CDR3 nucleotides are TGTGCCAGCGACAGGGGTGGGCAAGAGACCCAGTACTTC. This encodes CASDRGGQETQYF.